This TCR beta chain emerged from a study of shared clonotypes between healthy human individuals. Germline V gene sequence: CDR1 MDHEN, CDR2 SYDVKM. The CDR3 contains 14 residues. Between the trimmed V and J ends, which lost 1 base and 7 bases, there was a span of 13 bases. Here immunoSEQ multiplex PCR was the method, and the copy in TCRdb shows in-frame clones only, minus some. The sample includes more than 850,000 clones, approximately 80% of them seen just once. The sequence was obtained from a man between 18 and 29 years old in good health. Some clones in this sample may be carry-over from other donors' samples. The material sequenced was memory CD4+ T cells from PBMCs. Subset noted: CD45RA-negative fraction. The chain carries TRBV28 and TRBJ2-5, with D perhaps being TRBD1 or TRBD2 (5 bases each). The CDR3 region is CASSLSGAQGTQYF. In nucleotides, the CDR3 is TGTGCCAGCAGTTTATCCGGGGCGCAGGGGACCCAGTACTTC.